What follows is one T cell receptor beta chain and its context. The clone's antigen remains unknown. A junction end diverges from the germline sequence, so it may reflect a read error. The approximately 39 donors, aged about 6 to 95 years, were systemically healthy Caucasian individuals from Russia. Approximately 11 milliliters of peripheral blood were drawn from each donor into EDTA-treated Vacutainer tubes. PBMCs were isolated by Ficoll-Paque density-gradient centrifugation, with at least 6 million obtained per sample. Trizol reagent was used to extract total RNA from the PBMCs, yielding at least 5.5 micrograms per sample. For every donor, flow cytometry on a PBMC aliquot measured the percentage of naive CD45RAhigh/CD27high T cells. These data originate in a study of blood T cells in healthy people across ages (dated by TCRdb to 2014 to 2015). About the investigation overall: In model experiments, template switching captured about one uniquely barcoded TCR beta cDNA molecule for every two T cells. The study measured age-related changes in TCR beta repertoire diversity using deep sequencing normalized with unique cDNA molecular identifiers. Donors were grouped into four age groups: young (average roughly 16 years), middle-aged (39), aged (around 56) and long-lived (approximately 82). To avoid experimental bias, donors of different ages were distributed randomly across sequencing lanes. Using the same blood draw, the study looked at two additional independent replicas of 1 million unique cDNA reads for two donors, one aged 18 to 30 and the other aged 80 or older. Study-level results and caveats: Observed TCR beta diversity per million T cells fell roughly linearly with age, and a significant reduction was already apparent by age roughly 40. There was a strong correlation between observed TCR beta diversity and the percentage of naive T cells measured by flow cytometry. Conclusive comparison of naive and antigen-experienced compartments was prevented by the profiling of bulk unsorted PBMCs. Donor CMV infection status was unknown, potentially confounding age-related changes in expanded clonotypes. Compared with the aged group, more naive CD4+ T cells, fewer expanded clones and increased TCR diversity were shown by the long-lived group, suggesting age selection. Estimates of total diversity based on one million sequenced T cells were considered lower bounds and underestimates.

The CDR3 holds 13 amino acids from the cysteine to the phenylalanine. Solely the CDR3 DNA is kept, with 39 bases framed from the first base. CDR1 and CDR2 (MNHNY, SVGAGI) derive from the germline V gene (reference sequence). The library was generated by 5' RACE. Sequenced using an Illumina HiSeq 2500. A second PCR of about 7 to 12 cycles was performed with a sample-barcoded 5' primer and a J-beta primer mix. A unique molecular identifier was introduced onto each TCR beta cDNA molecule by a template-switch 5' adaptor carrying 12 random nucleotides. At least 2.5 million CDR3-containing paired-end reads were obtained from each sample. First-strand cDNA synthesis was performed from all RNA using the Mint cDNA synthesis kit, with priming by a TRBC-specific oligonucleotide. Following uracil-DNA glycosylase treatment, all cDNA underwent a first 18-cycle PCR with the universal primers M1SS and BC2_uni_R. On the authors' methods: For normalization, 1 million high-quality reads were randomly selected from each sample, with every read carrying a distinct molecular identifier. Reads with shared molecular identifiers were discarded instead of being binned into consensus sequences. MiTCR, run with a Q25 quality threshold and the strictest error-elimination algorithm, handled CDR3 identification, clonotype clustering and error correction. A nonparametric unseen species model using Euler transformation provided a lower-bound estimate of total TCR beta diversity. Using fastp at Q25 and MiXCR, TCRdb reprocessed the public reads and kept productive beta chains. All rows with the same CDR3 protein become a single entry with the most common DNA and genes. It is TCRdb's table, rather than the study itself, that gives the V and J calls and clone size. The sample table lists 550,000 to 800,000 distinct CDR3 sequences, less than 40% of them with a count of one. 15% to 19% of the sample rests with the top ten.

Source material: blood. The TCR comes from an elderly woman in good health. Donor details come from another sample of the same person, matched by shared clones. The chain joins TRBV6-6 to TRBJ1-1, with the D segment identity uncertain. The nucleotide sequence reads TGTGTCAGCACCATTGTGCTGAACACTGAAGCTTTCTTT. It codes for CVSTIVLNTEAFF.